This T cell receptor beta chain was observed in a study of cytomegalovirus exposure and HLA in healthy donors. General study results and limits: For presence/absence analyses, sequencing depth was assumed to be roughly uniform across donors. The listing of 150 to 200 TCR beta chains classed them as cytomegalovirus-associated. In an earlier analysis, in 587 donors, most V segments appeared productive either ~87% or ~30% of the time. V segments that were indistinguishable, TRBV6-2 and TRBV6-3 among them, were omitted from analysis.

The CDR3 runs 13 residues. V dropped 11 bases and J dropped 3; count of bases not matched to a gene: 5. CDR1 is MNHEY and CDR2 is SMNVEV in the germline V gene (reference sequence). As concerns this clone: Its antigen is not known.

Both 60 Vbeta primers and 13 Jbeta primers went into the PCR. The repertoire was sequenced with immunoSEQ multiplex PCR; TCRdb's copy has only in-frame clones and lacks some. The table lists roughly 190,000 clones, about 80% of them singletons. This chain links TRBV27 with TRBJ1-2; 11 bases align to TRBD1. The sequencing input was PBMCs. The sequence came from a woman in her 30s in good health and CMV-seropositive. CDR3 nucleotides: TGTGCCGCCAGGGACAGGGGGGACTATGGCTACACCTTC. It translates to CAARDRGDYGYTF.